This is a list of T cell receptor beta chains from one sample in a study of T cell repertoires in cytomegalovirus infection. No cognate antigen is known for these TCRs. TCRdb itself ran the reads through MiXCR, one entry per CDR3 protein. The sample has roughly 730,000 distinct CDR3 sequences, around 35% seen once. Here the sequenced sample was cultured PBMCs, taken from culture after CMV antigen stimulation. The receptors were gathered from a human donor in good health (CMV status not recorded). Some clones in this sample may be carry-over from other donors' samples. Both conserved end residues are part of each CDR3. A D gene is named only where the DNA matches it firmly. Some rows mark clone size as missing; the rest say once, few, many or name a class of expanded clone.

D gene: .; V gene: TRBV7-9; clone size: few; J gene: TRBJ1-4; CDR3 protein: CAWTADATNEKLFF; CDR3 DNA: TGTGCCTGGACCGCAGACGCAACTAATGAAAAACTGTTTTTT
D gene: .; V gene: TRBV4-3; clone size: few; J gene: TRBJ1-1; CDR3 protein: CASSQDWTPNTEAFF; CDR3 DNA: TGCGCCAGCAGCCAAGATTGGACACCGAACACTGAAGCTTTCTTT
D gene: TRBD2; V gene: TRBV4-1; clone size: few; J gene: TRBJ2-1; CDR3 protein: CASSQRRGGPYNEQFF; CDR3 DNA: TGCGCCAGCAGCCAAAGGCGGGGGGGCCCTTACAATGAGCAGTTCTTC
D gene: .; V gene: TRBV27; clone size: few; J gene: TRBJ2-7; CDR3 protein: CASSPPPHGVKQYF; CDR3 DNA: TGTGCCAGCAGTCCTCCTCCGCACGGGGTTAAGCAGTACTTC
D gene: .; V gene: TRBV12-3/TRBV12-4; clone size: .; J gene: TRBJ1-2; CDR3 protein: CASSLIAHAGYTF; CDR3 DNA: TGTGCCAGCAGTTTAATCGCCCATGCGGGCTACACCTTC
D gene: .; V gene: TRBV7-6; clone size: many; J gene: TRBJ2-3; CDR3 protein: CASSPLSGGDTQYF; CDR3 DNA: TGTGCCAGCAGCCCCCTATCCGGAGGAGATACGCAGTATTTT
D gene: TRBD1; V gene: TRBV29-1; clone size: .; J gene: TRBJ2-7; CDR3 protein: CSVQGPLVYEQYF; CDR3 DNA: TGCAGCGTACAGGGGCCGCTCGTGTACGAGCAGTACTTC
D gene: .; V gene: TRBV11-2; clone size: few; J gene: TRBJ2-7; CDR3 protein: CASSLVGSDGEQYF; CDR3 DNA: TGTGCCAGCAGCTTAGTGGGATCCGATGGCGAGCAGTACTTC
D gene: .; V gene: TRBV12-3/TRBV12-4; clone size: once; J gene: TRBJ2-1; CDR3 protein: CASRKTAYNEQFF; CDR3 DNA: TGTGCCAGCAGGAAGACAGCATACAATGAGCAGTTCTTC
D gene: .; V gene: TRBV7-2; clone size: .; J gene: TRBJ1-6; CDR3 protein: CASSRPADNSPLHF; CDR3 DNA: TGTGCCAGCAGCCGACCAGCGGATAATTCACCCCTCCACTTT
D gene: .; V gene: TRBV6-2/TRBV6-3; clone size: .; J gene: TRBJ2-3; CDR3 protein: CASSNPGLGRDTQYF; CDR3 DNA: TGTGCCAGCAGCAACCCGGGACTCGGACGAGATACGCAGTATTTT
D gene: TRBD2; V gene: TRBV6-6; clone size: .; J gene: TRBJ2-7; CDR3 protein: CASSVEFDGGDEQYF; CDR3 DNA: TGTGCCAGCAGTGTCGAGTTCGACGGGGGGGACGAGCAGTACTTC
D gene: TRBD1; V gene: TRBV7-2; clone size: .; J gene: TRBJ1-6; CDR3 protein: CASSLVAAGQDVLNSPLHF; CDR3 DNA: TGTGCCAGCAGCTTAGTGGCCGCGGGACAGGATGTCTTGAATTCACCCCTCCACTTT
D gene: .; V gene: TRBV6-2/TRBV6-3; clone size: .; J gene: TRBJ2-1; CDR3 protein: CASHTSYNEQFF; CDR3 DNA: TGTGCCAGCCATACTAGCTACAATGAGCAGTTCTTC
D gene: TRBD2; V gene: TRBV12-3/TRBV12-4; clone size: few; J gene: TRBJ2-3; CDR3 protein: CASSPTLLAFTDTQYF; CDR3 DNA: TGTGCCAGCAGTCCGACGCTACTAGCGTTCACAGATACGCAGTATTTT
D gene: .; V gene: TRBV12-3/TRBV12-4; clone size: .; J gene: TRBJ1-6; CDR3 protein: CASSYDGNNSPLHF; CDR3 DNA: TGTGCCAGCAGTTATGACGGAAATAATTCACCCCTCCACTTT
D gene: .; V gene: TRBV7-9; clone size: few; J gene: TRBJ1-2; CDR3 protein: CASSPKFGFHGYTF; CDR3 DNA: TGTGCCAGCAGCCCAAAGTTCGGGTTTCATGGCTACACCTTC
D gene: .; V gene: TRBV7-9; clone size: .; J gene: TRBJ1-1; CDR3 protein: CASSSRTDITEAFF; CDR3 DNA: TGTGCCAGCAGCTCACGGACGGATATCACTGAAGCTTTCTTT
D gene: .; V gene: TRBV20-1; clone size: .; J gene: TRBJ1-6; CDR3 protein: CSARRITRNSPLHF; CDR3 DNA: TGCAGTGCTCGCCGCATCACAAGAAATTCACCCCTCCACTTT
D gene: TRBD1; V gene: TRBV6-2/TRBV6-3; clone size: few; J gene: TRBJ2-7; CDR3 protein: CASRTPGTGFYEQYF; CDR3 DNA: TGTGCCAGCAGGACCCCCGGGACAGGGTTTTACGAGCAGTACTTC
D gene: .; V gene: TRBV6-2/TRBV6-3; clone size: .; J gene: TRBJ2-7; CDR3 protein: CASRLGGYSYEQYF; CDR3 DNA: TGTGCCAGCAGACTCGGGGGATATTCCTACGAGCAGTACTTC
D gene: .; V gene: TRBV7-9; clone size: .; J gene: TRBJ1-2; CDR3 protein: CASSPTWGTDYGYTF; CDR3 DNA: TGTGCCAGCAGCCCGACATGGGGTACGGACTATGGCTACACCTTC
D gene: TRBD2; V gene: TRBV6-2/TRBV6-3; clone size: .; J gene: TRBJ2-7; CDR3 protein: CASQTRLAGVSYEQYF; CDR3 DNA: TGTGCCAGCCAAACCAGACTAGCGGGAGTATCCTACGAGCAGTACTTC
D gene: .; V gene: TRBV4-1; clone size: few; J gene: TRBJ2-1; CDR3 protein: CASSQGPRWGEQFF; CDR3 DNA: TGCGCCAGCAGCCAAGGGCCCCGGTGGGGAGAGCAGTTCTTC
D gene: .; V gene: TRBV12-3/TRBV12-4; clone size: few; J gene: TRBJ2-7; CDR3 protein: CASSPLLRPYEQYF; CDR3 DNA: TGTGCCAGCAGCCCCCTCCTTCGTCCCTACGAGCAGTACTTC
D gene: TRBD2; V gene: TRBV12-3/TRBV12-4; clone size: many; J gene: TRBJ2-1; CDR3 protein: CASTRARGEDNEQFF; CDR3 DNA: TGTGCCAGCACCAGGGCGCGGGGGGAAGACAATGAGCAGTTCTTC